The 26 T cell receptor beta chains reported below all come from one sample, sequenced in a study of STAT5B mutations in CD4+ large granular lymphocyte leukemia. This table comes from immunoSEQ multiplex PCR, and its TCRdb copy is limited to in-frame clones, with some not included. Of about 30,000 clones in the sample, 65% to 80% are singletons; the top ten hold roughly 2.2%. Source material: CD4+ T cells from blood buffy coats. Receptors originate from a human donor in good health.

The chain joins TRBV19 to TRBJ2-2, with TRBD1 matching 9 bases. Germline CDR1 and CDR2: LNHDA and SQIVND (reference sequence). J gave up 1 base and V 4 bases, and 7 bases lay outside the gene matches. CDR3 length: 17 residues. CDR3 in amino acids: CASSSRRTGENTGELFF. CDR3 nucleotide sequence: TGTGCCAGTAGTAGCAGAAGGACAGGGGAGAACACCGGGGAGCTGTTTTTT.

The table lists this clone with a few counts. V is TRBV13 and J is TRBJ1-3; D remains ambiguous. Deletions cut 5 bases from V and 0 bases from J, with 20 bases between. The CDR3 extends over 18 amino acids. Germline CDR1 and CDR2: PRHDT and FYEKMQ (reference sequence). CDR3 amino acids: CASSAARPGRYSGNTIYF. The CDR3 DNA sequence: TGTGCCAGCAGCGCCGCGCGACCAGGACGGTACTCTGGAAACACCATATATTTT.

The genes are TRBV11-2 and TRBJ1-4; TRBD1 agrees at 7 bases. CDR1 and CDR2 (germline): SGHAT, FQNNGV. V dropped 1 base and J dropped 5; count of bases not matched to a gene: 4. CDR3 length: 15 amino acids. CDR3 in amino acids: CASSLGGGINEKLFF. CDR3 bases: TGTGCCAGCAGCTTAGGAGGGGGCATCAATGAAAAACTGTTTTTT.

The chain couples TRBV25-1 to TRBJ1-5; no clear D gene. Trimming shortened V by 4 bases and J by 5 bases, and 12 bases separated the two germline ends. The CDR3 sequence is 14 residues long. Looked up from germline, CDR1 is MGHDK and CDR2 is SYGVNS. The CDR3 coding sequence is TGTGCCAGCAGTGGGTCTGTCGGGGATCAGCCCCAGCATTTT. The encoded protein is CASSGSVGDQPQHF.

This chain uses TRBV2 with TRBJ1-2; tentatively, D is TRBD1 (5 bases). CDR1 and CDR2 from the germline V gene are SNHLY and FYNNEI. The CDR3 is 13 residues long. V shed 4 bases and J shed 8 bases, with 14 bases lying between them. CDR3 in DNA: TGTGCCAGCAGTGCTGCAGGGTTTGGCGGCTACACCTTC. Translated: CASSAAGFGGYTF.

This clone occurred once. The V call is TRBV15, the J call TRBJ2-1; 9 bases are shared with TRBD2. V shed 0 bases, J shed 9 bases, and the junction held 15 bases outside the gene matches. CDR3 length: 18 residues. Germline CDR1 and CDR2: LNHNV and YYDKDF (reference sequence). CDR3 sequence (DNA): TGTGCCACCAGCAGAGAAACGCCGGGACTAGCTGGGGGAGGTGAGCAGTTCTTC. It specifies CATSRETPGLAGGGEQFF.

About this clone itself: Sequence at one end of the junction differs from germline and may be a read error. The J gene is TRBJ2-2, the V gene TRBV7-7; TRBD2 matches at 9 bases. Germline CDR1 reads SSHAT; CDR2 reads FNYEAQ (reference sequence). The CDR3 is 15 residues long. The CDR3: CASSPQSGGTGELFF. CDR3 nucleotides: TGTGCTAGCAGCCCCCAAAGCGGGGGGACCGGGGAGCTGTTTTTT.

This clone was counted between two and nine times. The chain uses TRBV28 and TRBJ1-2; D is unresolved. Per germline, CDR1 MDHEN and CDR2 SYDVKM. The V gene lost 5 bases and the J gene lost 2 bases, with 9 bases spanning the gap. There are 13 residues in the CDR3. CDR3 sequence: CASSRRVNYGYTF. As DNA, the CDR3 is TGTGCCAGCAGTAGGAGGGTCAACTATGGCTACACCTTC.

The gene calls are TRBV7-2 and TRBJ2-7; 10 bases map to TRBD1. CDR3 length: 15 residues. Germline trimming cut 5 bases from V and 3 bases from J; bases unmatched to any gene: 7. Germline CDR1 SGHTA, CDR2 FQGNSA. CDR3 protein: CASSPQTGGYYEQYF. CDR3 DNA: TGTGCCAGCAGCCCCCAGACAGGGGGCTACTACGAGCAGTACTTC.

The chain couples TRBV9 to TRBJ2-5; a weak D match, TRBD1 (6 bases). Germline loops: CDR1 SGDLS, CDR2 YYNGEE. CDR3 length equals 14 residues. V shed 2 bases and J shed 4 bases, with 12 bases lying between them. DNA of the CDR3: TGTGCCAGCAGCGTCCTACCCAGGGGAGAGACCCAGTACTTC. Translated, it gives CASSVLPRGETQYF.

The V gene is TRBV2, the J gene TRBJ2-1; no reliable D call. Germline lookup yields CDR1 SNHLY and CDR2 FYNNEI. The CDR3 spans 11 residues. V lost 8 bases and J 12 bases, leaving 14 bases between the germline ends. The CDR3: CASLGGVRQFF. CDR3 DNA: TGTGCCAGCCTCGGCGGAGTAAGGCAGTTCTTC.

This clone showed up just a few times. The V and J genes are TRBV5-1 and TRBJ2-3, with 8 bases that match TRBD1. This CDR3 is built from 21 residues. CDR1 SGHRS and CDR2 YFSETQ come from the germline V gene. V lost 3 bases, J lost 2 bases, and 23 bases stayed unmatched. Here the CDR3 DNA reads TGCGCCAGCAGCTCACGGAACTCAGGGGGCCCCTCTCTCCCACACACAGATACGCAGTATTTT. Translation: CASSSRNSGGPSLPHTDTQYF.

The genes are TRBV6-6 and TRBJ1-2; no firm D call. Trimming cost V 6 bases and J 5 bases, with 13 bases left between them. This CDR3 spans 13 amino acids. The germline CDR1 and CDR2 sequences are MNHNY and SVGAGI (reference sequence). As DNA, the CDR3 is TGTGCCAGCAGGTTGGACCCCGTTTATGGCTACACCTTC. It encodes CASRLDPVYGYTF.

This CDR3 is CASRETGYNSPLHF. The CDR3 DNA reads TGTGCCAGCAGAGAGACGGGCTATAATTCACCCCTCCACTTT. The rearrangement joins TRBV27 to TRBJ1-6; D unclear. The V gene's germline CDR1 is MNHEY and CDR2 SMNVEV (reference sequence). This CDR3 has 14 amino acids. Trimming removed 6 bases from V and 3 bases from J, with 9 bases in between.

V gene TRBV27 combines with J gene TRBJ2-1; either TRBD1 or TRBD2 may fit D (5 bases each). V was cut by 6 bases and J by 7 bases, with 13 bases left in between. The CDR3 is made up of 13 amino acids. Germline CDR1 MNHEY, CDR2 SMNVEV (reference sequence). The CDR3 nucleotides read TGTGCCAGCAGACTACTAGGGGTGAATGAGCAGTTCTTC. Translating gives CASRLLGVNEQFF.

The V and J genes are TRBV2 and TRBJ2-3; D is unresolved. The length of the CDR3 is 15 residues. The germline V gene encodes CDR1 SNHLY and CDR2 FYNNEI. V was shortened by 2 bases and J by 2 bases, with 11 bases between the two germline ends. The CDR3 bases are TGTGCCAGCAGTGAAATCCGAGGAAACACAGATACGCAGTATTTT. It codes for CASSEIRGNTDTQYF.

As DNA, the CDR3 is TGCGCCAGCAGCCAAGGCAGGGCGCGTAACTATGGCTACACCTTC. Its protein product is CASSQGRARNYGYTF. The chain combines TRBV4-1 with TRBJ1-2, with TRBD1 as a possible D gene (5 bases). This CDR3 contains 15 residues. The V gene lost 1 base and the J gene lost 1 base, with 10 bases spanning the gap. The germline V gene has CDR1 MGHRA and CDR2 YSYEKL.

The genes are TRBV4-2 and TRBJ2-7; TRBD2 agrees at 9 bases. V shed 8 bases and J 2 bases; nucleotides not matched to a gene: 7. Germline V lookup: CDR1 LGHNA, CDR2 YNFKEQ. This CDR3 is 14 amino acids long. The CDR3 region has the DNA TGTGCCAGCGGATTAGCGGGGGTGACCTACGAGCAGTACTTC. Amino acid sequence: CASGLAGVTYEQYF.

CDR3 DNA: TGTGCCAGCAGCCGAGCCGGGACTAGCGGGCAAGAGACCCAGTACTTC. This translates into CASSRAGTSGQETQYF. This chain connects TRBV4-2 to TRBJ2-5, with 12 positions matching TRBD2. The CDR3 runs to 16 residues. Germline CDR1 reads LGHNA; CDR2 reads YNFKEQ. Losses at the gene ends were 4 bases for V and 2 bases for J; bases not matched to a gene: 5.

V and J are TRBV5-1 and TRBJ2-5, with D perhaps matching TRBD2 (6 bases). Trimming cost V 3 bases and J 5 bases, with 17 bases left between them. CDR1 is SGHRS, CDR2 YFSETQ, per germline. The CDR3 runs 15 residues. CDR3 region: CASSSLTSRQETQYF. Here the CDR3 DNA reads TGCGCCAGCAGCTCCCTGACTAGTCGACAGGAGACCCAGTACTTC.

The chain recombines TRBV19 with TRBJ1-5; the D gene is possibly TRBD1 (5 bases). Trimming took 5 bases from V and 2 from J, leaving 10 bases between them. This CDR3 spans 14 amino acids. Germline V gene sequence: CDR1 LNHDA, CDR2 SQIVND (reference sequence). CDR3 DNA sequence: TGTGCCAGTAGTCGTCTGGGGGGCAATCAGCCCCAGCATTTT. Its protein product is CASSRLGGNQPQHF.

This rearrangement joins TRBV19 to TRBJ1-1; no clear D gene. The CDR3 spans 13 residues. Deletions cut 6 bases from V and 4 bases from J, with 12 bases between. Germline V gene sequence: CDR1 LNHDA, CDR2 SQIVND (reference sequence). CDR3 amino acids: CASSQIRGTEAFF. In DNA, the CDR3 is TGTGCCAGTAGCCAGATCCGAGGCACTGAAGCTTTCTTT.

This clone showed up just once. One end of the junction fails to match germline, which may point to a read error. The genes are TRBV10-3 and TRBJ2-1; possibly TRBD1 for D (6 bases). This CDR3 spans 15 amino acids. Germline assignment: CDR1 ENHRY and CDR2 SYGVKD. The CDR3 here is CAINTGSSSHNEQFF. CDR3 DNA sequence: TGTGCCATCAATACAGGGTCCTCCTCCCACAATGAGCAGTTCTTC.

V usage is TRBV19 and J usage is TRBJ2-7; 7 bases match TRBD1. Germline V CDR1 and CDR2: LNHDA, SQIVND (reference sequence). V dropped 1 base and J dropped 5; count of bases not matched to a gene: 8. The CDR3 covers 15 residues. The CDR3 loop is CASSIVTGVPDEQYF. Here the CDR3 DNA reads TGTGCCAGTAGTATAGTTACAGGGGTCCCCGACGAGCAGTACTTC. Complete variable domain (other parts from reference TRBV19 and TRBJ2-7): DGGITQSPKYLFRKEGQNVTLSCEQNLNHDAMYWYRQDPGQGLRLIYYSQIVNDFQKGDIAEGYSVSREKKESFPLTVTSAQKNPTAFYLCASSIVTGVPDEQYFGPGTRLTVT.

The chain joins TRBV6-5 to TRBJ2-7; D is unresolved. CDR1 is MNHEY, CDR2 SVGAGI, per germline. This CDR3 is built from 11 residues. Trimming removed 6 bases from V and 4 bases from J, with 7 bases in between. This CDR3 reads CASRSIYEQYF. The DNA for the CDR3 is TGTGCCAGCAGGTCCATATACGAGCAGTACTTC.

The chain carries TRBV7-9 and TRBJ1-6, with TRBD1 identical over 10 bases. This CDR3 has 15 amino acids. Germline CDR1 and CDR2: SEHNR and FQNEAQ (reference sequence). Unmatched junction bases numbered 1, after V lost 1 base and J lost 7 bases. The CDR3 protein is CASSLEGQGNSPLHF. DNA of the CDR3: TGTGCCAGCAGCTTAGAGGGACAGGGGAATTCACCCCTCCACTTT. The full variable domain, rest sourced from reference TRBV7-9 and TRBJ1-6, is DTGVSQNPRHKITKRGQNVTFRCDPISEHNRLYWYRQTLGQGPEFLTYFQNEAQLEKSRLLSDRFSAERPKGSFSTLEIQRTEQGDSAMYLCASSLEGQGNSPLHFGNGTRLTVT.